This T cell receptor (beta chain) was sequenced in a study of radiotherapy plus CTLA-4 blockade in lung cancer. Points from the study as a whole: Once radiotherapy plus ipilimumab had been given, TCR clones derived from tumor expanded in blood.

To note about this clone: Its antigen is unknown.

The CDR3 sequence is 14 residues long. The germline CDR1 and CDR2 sequences are MNHEY and SVGAGI. V was shortened by 2 bases and J by 2 bases, with 10 bases between the two germline ends. Measured with immunoSEQ multiplex PCR; TCRdb has only the in-frame clones, and not every one. The table includes some 71,000 clones, more than 70% detected once. Focal radiation plus CTLA-4 blockade with ipilimumab was administered to patients who had chemo-refractory metastatic non-small-cell lung cancer. The V call is TRBV6-5, the J call TRBJ2-7, with D maybe TRBD1 (5 bases). This TCR was sampled from a human donor with non-small cell lung cancer whose response to radiotherapy plus ipilimumab could not be evaluated. Some clones in this sample may be carry-over from other donors' samples. This specimen was peripheral blood, taken from a patient treated with radiotherapy plus ipilimumab. The CDR3 is CASSYTQGAYEQYF. CDR3 DNA sequence: TGTGCCAGCAGTTACACACAAGGGGCCTACGAGCAGTACTTC.